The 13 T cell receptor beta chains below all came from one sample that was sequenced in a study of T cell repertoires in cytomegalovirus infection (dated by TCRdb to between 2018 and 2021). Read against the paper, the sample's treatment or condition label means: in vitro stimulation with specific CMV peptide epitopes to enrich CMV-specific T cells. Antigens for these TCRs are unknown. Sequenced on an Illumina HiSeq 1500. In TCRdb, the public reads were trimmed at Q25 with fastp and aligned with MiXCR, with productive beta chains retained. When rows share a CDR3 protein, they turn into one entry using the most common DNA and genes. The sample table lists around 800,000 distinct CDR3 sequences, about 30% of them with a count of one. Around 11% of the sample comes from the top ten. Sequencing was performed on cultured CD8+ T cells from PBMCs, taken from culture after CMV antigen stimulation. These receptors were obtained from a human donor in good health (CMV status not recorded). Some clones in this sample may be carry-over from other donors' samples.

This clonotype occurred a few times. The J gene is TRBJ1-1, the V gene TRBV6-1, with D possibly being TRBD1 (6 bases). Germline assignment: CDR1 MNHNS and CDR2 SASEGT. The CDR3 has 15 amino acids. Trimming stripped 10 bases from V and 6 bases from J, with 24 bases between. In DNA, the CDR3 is TGTGCCACGCTGGGAACAGGGCAGACGGGATCTGAAGCTTTCTTT. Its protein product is CATLGTGQTGSEAFF.

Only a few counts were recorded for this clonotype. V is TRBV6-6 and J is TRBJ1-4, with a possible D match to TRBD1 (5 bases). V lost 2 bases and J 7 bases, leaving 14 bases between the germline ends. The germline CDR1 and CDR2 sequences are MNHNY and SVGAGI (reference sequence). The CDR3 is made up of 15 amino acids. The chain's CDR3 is CASSYPDGGGEKLFF. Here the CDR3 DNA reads TGTGCCAGCAGTTACCCCGACGGGGGTGGTGAAAAACTGTTTTTT.

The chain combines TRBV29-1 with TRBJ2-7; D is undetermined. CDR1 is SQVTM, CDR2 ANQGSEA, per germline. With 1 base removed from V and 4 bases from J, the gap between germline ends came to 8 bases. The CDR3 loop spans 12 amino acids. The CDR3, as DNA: TGCAGCGTTGAAGGGGCACCGTACGAGCAGTACTTC. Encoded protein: CSVEGAPYEQYF.

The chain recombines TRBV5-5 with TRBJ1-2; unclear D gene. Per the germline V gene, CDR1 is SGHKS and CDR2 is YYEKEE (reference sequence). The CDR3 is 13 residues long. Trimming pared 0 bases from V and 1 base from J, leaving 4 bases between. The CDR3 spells CASSLDVNYGYTF. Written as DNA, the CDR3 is TGTGCCAGCAGCTTGGATGTTAACTATGGCTACACCTTC. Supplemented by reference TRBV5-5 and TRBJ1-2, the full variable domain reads DAGVTQSPTHLIKTRGQQVTLRCSPISGHKSVSWYQQVLGQGPQFIFQYYEKEERGRGNFPDRFSARQFPNYSSELNVNALLLGDSALYLCASSLDVNYGYTFGSGTRLTVV.

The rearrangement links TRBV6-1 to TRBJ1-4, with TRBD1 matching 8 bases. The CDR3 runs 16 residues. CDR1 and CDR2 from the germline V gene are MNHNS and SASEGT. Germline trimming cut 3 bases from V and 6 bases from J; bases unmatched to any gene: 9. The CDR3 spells CASSDLTGGIDEKLFF. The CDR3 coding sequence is TGTGCCAGCAGTGACTTAACAGGGGGGATAGATGAAAAACTGTTTTTT.

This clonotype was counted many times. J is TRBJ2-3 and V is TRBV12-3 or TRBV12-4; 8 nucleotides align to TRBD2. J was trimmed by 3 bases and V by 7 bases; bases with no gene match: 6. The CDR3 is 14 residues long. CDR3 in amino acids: CASTAAGATDTQYF. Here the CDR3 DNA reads TGTGCCAGCACGGCAGCGGGGGCTACAGATACGCAGTATTTT.

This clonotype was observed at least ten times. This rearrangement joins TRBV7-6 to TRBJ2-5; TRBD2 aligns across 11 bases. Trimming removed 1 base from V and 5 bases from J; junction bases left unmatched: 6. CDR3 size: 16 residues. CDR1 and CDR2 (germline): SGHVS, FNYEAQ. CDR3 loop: CASSLETSGGHETQYF. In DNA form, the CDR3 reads TGTGCCAGCAGCTTAGAAACTAGCGGGGGTCATGAGACCCAGTACTTC.

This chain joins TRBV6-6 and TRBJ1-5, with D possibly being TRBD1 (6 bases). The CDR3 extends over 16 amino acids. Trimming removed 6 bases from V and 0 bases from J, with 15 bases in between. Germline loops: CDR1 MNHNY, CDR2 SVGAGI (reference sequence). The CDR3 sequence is CASSYREGYSNQPQHF. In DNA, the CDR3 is TGTGCCAGCAGCTACAGGGAAGGGTATAGCAATCAGCCCCAGCATTTT.

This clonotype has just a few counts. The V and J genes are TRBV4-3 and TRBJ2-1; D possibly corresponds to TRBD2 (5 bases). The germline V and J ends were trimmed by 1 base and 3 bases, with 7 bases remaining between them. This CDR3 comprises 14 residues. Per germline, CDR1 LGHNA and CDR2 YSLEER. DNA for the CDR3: TGCGCCAGCAGCCAAGTCGAGGGCTACAATGAGCAGTTCTTC. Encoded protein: CASSQVEGYNEQFF.

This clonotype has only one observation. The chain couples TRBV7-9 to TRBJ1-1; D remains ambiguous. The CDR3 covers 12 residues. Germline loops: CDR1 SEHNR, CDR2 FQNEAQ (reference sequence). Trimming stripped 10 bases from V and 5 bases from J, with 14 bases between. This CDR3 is CATGLGSTEAFF. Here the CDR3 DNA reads TGTGCCACCGGACTGGGGAGTACTGAAGCTTTCTTT.

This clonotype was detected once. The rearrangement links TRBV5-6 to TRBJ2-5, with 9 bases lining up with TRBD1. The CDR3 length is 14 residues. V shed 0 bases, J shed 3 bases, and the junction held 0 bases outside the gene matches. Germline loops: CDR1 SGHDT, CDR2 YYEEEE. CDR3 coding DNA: TGTGCCAGCAGCTTGGGGACAGGGGAAGAGACCCAGTACTTC. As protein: CASSLGTGEETQYF.

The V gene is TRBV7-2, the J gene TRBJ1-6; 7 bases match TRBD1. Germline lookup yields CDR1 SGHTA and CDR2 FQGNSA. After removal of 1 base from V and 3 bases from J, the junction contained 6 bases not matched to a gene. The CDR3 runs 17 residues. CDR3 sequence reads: CASSLEGQSIYNSPLHF. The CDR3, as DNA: TGTGCCAGCAGCTTAGAGGGACAGAGTATCTATAATTCACCCCTCCACTTT.

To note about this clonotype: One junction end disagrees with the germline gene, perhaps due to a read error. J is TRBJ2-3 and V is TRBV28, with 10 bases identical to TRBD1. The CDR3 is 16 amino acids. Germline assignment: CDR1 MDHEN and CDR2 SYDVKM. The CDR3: CVSSLYPGQGPDTQYF. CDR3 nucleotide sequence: TGTGTCAGCAGTTTATATCCGGGACAGGGGCCGGATACGCAGTATTTT. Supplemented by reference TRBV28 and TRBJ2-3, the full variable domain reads DVKVTQSSRYLVKRTGEKVFLECVQDMDHENMFWYRQDPGLGLRLIYFSYDVKMKEKGDIPEGYSVSREKKERFSLILESASTNQTSMYLCVSSLYPGQGPDTQYFGPGTRLTVL.